A selection of T cell receptor beta chains follows, all from one sample in a study of technical replicates of blood from a handful of donors. Data came from immunoSEQ multiplex PCR; TCRdb stores just in-frame clones and leaves some out. This table holds under 75,000 clones, more than 85% found once. The sample was PBMCs. The receptors were sampled from a human donor in good health. Some clones in this sample may be carry-over from other donors' samples. Each CDR3 is given with its conserved first and last residue. D genes are given only for firm matches. Expanded clones are given a class, and other clones once, few, many or no size at all.

j_call,v_call,d_call,clone_size,cdr3_nt,cdr3_aa
TRBJ1-3,TRBV12-5,-,-,TGTGCTAGTGGACTGAAGGTCCATCCCGGGGGGGGAAACACCATATATTTT,CASGLKVHPGGGNTIYF
TRBJ1-1,TRBV19,-,-,TGTGCCAGTAGTAGCCCGGGAAAAACTGAAGCTTTCTTT,CASSSPGKTEAFF
TRBJ2-1,TRBV29-1,TRBD2,-,TGCACCACCTCTAGCGGGGGAGCGTATGAGCAGTTCTTC,CTTSSGGAYEQFF
TRBJ1-2,TRBV5-6,-,-,TGTGCCAGCAGCTTAGTTGCAGGAGGATATGGCTACACCTTC,CASSLVAGGYGYTF
TRBJ2-1,TRBV4-2,-,-,TGTGCCAGCAGCCAAGAAGCCCCACAGGTCCTCAGTTCTGATGAGCAGTTCTTC,CASSQEAPQVLSSDEQFF
TRBJ1-2,TRBV5-4,-,-,TGTGCCAGCAGGCGGGGGGTCGATAACTATGGCTACACCTTC,CASRRGVDNYGYTF
TRBJ2-1,TRBV5-4,TRBD2,few,TGTGCCAGCAGCTTTGTTTTAGCGGGAGGGCGGATGCACAATGAGCAGTTCTTC,CASSFVLAGGRMHNEQFF
TRBJ1-6,TRBV27,-,-,TGTGCCAGCACCTCAGGTCTAAGAAATTCACCCCTCCACTTT,CASTSGLRNSPLHF
TRBJ1-4,TRBV27,-,-,TGTGCCAGCGGTAGAGAAAAACTGTTTTTT,CASGREKLFF
TRBJ2-3,TRBV30,TRBD1,-,TGTGCCTGGAGTTCATGGGGACAGGGAGGCGCAGATACGCAGTATTTT,CAWSSWGQGGADTQYF
TRBJ1-1,TRBV4-2,-,few,TGTGCCAGCAGCCATGAAGCAGGCAGGGTGAACACTGAAGCTTTCTTT,CASSHEAGRVNTEAFF
TRBJ2-1,TRBV7-2,TRBD1,-,TGTGCCAGCAGCTCCTGGCGGGACAGGGGAGGAGGTGAGCAGTTCTTC,CASSSWRDRGGGEQFF